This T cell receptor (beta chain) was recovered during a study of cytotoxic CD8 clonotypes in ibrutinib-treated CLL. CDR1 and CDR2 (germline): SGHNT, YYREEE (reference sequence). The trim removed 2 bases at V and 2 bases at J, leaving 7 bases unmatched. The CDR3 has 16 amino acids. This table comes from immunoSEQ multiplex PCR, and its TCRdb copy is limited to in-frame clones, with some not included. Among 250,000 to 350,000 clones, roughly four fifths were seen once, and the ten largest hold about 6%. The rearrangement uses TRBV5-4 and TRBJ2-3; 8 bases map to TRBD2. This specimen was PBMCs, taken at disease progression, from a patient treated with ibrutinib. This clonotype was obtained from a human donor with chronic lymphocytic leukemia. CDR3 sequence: CASSFKTRGVTDTQYF. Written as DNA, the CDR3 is TGTGCCAGCAGCTTCAAAACGCGGGGGGTCACAGATACGCAGTATTTT. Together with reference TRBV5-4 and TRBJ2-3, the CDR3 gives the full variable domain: ETGVTQSPTHLIKTRGQQVTLRCSSQSGHNTVSWYQQALGQGPQFIFQYYREEENGRGNFPPRFSGLQFPNYSSELNVNALELDDSALYLCASSFKTRGVTDTQYFGPGTRLTVL.